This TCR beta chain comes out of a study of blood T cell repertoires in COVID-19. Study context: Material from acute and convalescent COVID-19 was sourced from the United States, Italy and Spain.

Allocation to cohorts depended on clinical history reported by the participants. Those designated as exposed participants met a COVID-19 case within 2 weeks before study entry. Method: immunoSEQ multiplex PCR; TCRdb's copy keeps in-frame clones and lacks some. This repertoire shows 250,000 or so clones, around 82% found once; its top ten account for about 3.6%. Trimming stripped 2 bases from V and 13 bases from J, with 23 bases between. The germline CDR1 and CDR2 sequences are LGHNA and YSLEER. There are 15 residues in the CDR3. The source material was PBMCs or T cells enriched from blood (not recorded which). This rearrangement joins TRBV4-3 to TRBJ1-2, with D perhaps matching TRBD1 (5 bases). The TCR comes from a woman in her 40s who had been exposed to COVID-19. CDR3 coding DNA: TGCGCCAGCAGCCAAACACAAGGGGCTAACTATGGCCCCACCTTC. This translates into CASSQTQGANYGPTF.